These 13 T cell receptor beta chains were all obtained from the same sample, sequenced in a study of a mutant IDH1 vaccine in newly diagnosed glioma. Time point denoted: week 23, last vaccination. Every vaccination contained 300 ug of the mutant IDH1 20-mer peptide and was paired with topical imiquimod. For these TCRs, the target antigens are not known. The assay was immunoSEQ multiplex PCR, and TCRdb's table has in-frame clones only and misses some. The sample consists of about 82,000 clones, roughly 85% of them appearing once. This specimen consisted of PBMCs, obtained from a glioma patient whose treatment included an IDH1 peptide vaccine. The receptors shown here come from a man aged 30-40 years with glioma. Some clones in this sample may be carry-over from other donors' samples.

The rearrangement joins TRBV10-3 to TRBJ2-5, with 15 bases lining up with TRBD2. The better agreement between TRBJ2-7 and the DNA end casts doubt on the J call. The CDR3 covers 16 residues. Germline CDR1 and CDR2: ENHRY and SYGVKD. The DNA for the CDR3 is TGTGCCATCTCGGGACTAGCGGGGGGAGGTTCCGCCGAGCAGTACTTC. Residues: CAISGLAGGGSAEQYF.

J is TRBJ1-2 and V is TRBV2, with D possibly TRBD1 on 5 matching bases. Trimming left V 8 bases short and J 4 bases short, with 8 bases between. This CDR3 is built from 11 residues. Per germline, CDR1 SNHLY and CDR2 FYNNEI. CDR3 DNA sequence: TGTGCCAGCGGCGGGACCTATGGCTACACCTTC. It is translated as CASGGTYGYTF.

The rearrangement joins TRBV28 to TRBJ1-5; 7 positions match TRBD1. The CDR3 has 17 amino acids. V shed 6 bases, J shed 1 base, and the junction held 12 bases outside the gene matches. Germline lookup yields CDR1 MDHEN and CDR2 SYDVKM. The CDR3 DNA sequence: TGTGCCAGCAGCGAACCTGGGACAGAGCGGAGCAATCAGCCCCAGCATTTT. Amino acids: CASSEPGTERSNQPQHF. The whole variable domain, remainder taken from reference TRBV28 and TRBJ1-5, is DVKVTQSSRYLVKRTGEKVFLECVQDMDHENMFWYRQDPGLGLRLIYFSYDVKMKEKGDIPEGYSVSREKKERFSLILESASTNQTSMYLCASSEPGTERSNQPQHFGDGTRLSIL.

The chain uses TRBV10-1 and TRBJ1-1; no clear D gene. The length of the CDR3 is 14 residues. Deletions cut 0 bases from V and 1 base from J, with 6 bases between. Germline CDR1 reads WNHNN; CDR2 reads SYGVQD (reference sequence). This CDR3 is CASSESRGNTEAFF. The CDR3 coding sequence is TGCGCCAGCAGTGAGTCACGGGGGAACACTGAAGCTTTCTTT.

This chain links TRBV5-5 with TRBJ2-3; D gene ambiguous. The ends were cut back, 4 bases at V and 2 bases at J, with 11 bases in the middle. Per germline, CDR1 SGHKS and CDR2 YYEKEE (reference sequence). CDR3 length equals 14 residues. The CDR3 sequence: CASSPVGVTDTQYF. In DNA form, the CDR3 reads TGTGCCAGCAGCCCCGTGGGCGTCACAGATACGCAGTATTTT.

This clone was observed a handful of times. V gene TRBV9 combines with J gene TRBJ1-1; D is possibly TRBD1 (6 bases). V dropped 4 bases and J dropped 6 bases, with 19 bases sitting between them. Germline lookup yields CDR1 SGDLS and CDR2 YYNGEE. This CDR3 is 15 amino acids long. The CDR3 spells CASSPEGGGSAEAFF. The CDR3 DNA sequence: TGTGCCAGCAGCCCCGAGGGGGGCGGATCCGCTGAAGCTTTCTTT.

The chain carries TRBV5-4 and TRBJ2-5; 7 nucleotides align to TRBD2. The V gene end was trimmed by 4 bases and the J gene end by 0 bases; junction bases not matched to a gene: 3. Looked up from germline, CDR1 is SGHNT and CDR2 is YYREEE (reference sequence). There are 14 residues in the CDR3. The CDR3, as DNA: TGTGCCAGCAGCCGGAGCGGGAACCAAGAGACCCAGTACTTC. Protein sequence: CASSRSGNQETQYF.

This sequence joins TRBV5-4 and TRBJ1-2; TRBD1 agrees at 7 bases. This CDR3 comprises 15 residues. CDR1 and CDR2 from the germline V gene are SGHNT and YYREEE (reference sequence). J was trimmed by 4 bases and V by 2 bases; bases with no gene match: 8. The CDR3 reads CASSFRGGQVYGYTF. The CDR3 DNA reads TGTGCCAGCAGCTTCAGAGGGGGCCAGGTCTATGGCTACACCTTC. The complete variable domain, with remaining parts taken from reference TRBV5-4 and TRBJ1-2, reads ETGVTQSPTHLIKTRGQQVTLRCSSQSGHNTVSWYQQALGQGPQFIFQYYREEENGRGNFPPRFSGLQFPNYSSELNVNALELDDSALYLCASSFRGGQVYGYTFGSGTRLTVV.

The chain couples TRBV5-5 to TRBJ2-5; D call uncertain. Germline V gives CDR1 SGHKS, CDR2 YYEKEE (reference sequence). V shed 5 bases and J shed 5 bases, with 13 bases lying between them. The CDR3 is made up of 13 amino acids. This CDR3 is CASRTRTDETQYF. CDR3 in DNA: TGTGCCAGCAGGACAAGGACGGATGAGACCCAGTACTTC.

The genes are TRBV6-1 and TRBJ1-5; D is uncertain. Trimming removed 8 bases at V and 5 bases at J, with 16 bases between. Germline CDR1 reads MNHNS; CDR2 reads SASEGT. The CDR3 extends over 14 amino acids. The chain's CDR3 is CASASAGNDQPQHF. The CDR3 coding sequence is TGTGCCAGCGCCTCTGCGGGAAACGATCAGCCCCAGCATTTT.

The chain employs TRBV30 and TRBJ1-5; the D gene is possibly TRBD1 (5 bases). There are 15 residues in the CDR3. Germline CDR1 GTSNPN, CDR2 SVGIG (reference sequence). Trimming stripped 1 base from V and 3 bases from J, with 13 bases between. CDR3: CAWSEVGRHNQPQHF. The CDR3 bases are TGTGCCTGGAGTGAGGTGGGACGGCACAATCAGCCCCAGCATTTT.

There are a few counts of this clone. The chain joins TRBV7-9 to TRBJ2-1; 8 bases match TRBD1. Per germline, CDR1 SEHNR and CDR2 FQNEAQ (reference sequence). The CDR3 runs to 15 residues. Losses at the gene ends were 3 bases for V and 7 bases for J; bases not matched to a gene: 8. The CDR3 region has the DNA TGTGCCAGCAGCTTCGGACAGGGTACGATGAATGAGCAGTTCTTC. It codes for CASSFGQGTMNEQFF.

The gene calls are TRBV30 and TRBJ1-6; 9 bases are shared with TRBD1. The germline gives CDR1 GTSNPN, CDR2 SVGIG (reference sequence). There are 14 residues in the CDR3. Germline trimming cut 7 bases from V and 13 bases from J; bases unmatched to any gene: 14. CDR3 in amino acids: CAFFSGTGLGPLHF. CDR3 DNA: TGTGCCTTCTTTTCCGGGACAGGGTTGGGGCCCCTCCACTTT. Full variable domain (remainder filled in from reference TRBV30 and TRBJ1-6): SQTIHQWPATLVQPVGSPLSLECTVEGTSNPNLYWYRQAAGRGLQLLFYSVGIGQISSEVPQNLSASRPQDRQFILSSKKLLLSDSGFYLCAFFSGTGLGPLHFGNGTRLTVT.